A single T cell receptor (beta chain) is shown here with its context. Per germline, CDR1 LNHNV and CDR2 YYDKDF (reference sequence). The CDR3 runs to 14 residues. Trimming removed 4 bases from V and 4 bases from J, with 11 bases in between. The entry originates in a study of control samples from healthy donors and cancer patients. Using immunoSEQ multiplex PCR, the repertoire was profiled, and TCRdb retains in-frame clones only, with some absent. The profile shows roughly 100,000 clones, around 90% of them singletons. The sequence was obtained from a woman in her late teens or twenties in good health. V is TRBV15 and J is TRBJ1-3, with D hard to call. The sequencing input was blood. The CDR3 region has the DNA TGTGCCACCAGCACTTTTACCCCCGGAAACACCATATATTTT. Its protein product is CATSTFTPGNTIYF.